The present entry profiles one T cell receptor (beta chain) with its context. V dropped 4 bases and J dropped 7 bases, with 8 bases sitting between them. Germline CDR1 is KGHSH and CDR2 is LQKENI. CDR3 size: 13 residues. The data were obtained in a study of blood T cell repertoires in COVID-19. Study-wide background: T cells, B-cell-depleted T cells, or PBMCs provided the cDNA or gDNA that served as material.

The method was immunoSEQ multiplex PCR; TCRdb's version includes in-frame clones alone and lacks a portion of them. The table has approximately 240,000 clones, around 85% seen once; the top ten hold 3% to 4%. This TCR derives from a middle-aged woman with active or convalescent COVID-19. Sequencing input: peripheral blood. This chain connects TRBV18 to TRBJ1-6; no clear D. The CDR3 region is CASSLSANSPLHF. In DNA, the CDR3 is TGTGCCAGCTCACTCTCTGCGAATTCACCCCTCCACTTT.